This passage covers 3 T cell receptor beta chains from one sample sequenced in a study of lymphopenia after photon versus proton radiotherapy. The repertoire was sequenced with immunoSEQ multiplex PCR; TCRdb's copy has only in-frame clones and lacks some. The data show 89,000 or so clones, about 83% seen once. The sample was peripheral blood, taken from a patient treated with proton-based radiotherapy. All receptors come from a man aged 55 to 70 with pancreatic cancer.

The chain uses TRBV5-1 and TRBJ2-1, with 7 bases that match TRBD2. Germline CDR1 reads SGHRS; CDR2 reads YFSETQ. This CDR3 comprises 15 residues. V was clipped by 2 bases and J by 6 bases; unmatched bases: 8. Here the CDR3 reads CASSFPAGAGNEQFF. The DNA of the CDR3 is TGCGCCAGCAGCTTCCCTGCGGGAGCGGGCAATGAGCAGTTCTTC.

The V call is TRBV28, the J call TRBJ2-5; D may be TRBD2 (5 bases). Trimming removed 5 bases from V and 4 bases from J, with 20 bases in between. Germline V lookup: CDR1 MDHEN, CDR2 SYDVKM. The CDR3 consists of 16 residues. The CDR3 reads CASSPRRNLEGETQYF. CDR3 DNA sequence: TGTGCCAGCAGTCCGCGCAGGAATTTAGAGGGAGAGACCCAGTACTTC.

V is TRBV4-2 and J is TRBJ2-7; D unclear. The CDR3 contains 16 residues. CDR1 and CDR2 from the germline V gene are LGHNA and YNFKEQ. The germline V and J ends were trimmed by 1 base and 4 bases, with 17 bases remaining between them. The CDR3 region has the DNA TGTGCCAGCAGCCAAGTTAGCCCCTCCCCTGAATACGAGCAGTACTTC. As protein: CASSQVSPSPEYEQYF.